The TCR beta chain under discussion was sequenced for a study of T cells in Graves' hyperthyroidism and ophthalmopathy. Worth noting for this clonotype: The antigen is not known.

Amplification yielded TCR beta CDR3 regions, with RNA transcripts as the source. A first-round RT-PCR of the TCR CDR3 used the HTBI primer set. TCRdb reanalysed the multiplex PCR reads using MiXCR and keeps one entry per CDR3 protein. The sample contains hundreds of thousands of distinct CDR3 sequences, roughly a quarter of which appear only once. From germline, CDR1 is MNHEY and CDR2 SVGAGI. The CDR3 has 15 residues. V was clipped by 0 bases and J by 0 bases, with 8 bases between them. Together with thyroid ultrasound, orbital computed tomography, serum thyroxine and TRAb, clinical symptoms were used for diagnoses. The authors obtained PBMCs from over 8.5 ml of fresh peripheral blood. Study-level points and caveats: Most expanded thyroid clonotypes above 0.001 also appeared in blood. By a 13 V-J model, ophthalmopathy was set apart from stable hyperthyroidism.

The source is a woman younger than 45 with Graves' ophthalmopathy. The chain joins TRBV6-5 to TRBJ1-2; no reliable D call. Specimen: blood. The CDR3 here is CASSYSPAPNYGYTF. CDR3 sequence (DNA): TGTGCCAGCAGTTACTCCCCCGCACCTAACTATGGCTACACCTTC.